This T cell receptor (beta chain) originates from a study of memory CD4+ T cells and cytomegalovirus serostatus. Points from the study as a whole: Of about 150 reported CMV TCRbeta sequences, roughly 67 were found in memory CD4+ repertoires. The CMV-associated TCR signature appears largely within the CD4+ memory repertoire.

A remark on this clone: Its matching antigen is unknown.

Per germline, CDR1 SGHRS and CDR2 YFSETQ. V gave up 1 base and J gave up 8 bases, with 7 bases separating them. This CDR3 has 12 residues. Sequencing used immunoSEQ multiplex PCR; TCRdb keeps in-frame clones, though not all of them. The table has more than 45,000 clones, about 81% seen once; the top ten hold 0.8% to 1.2%. Single viable CD3+CD4+CD8-CD45RO+ cells were sorted as the memory CD4+ T cells. Donors' CMV status reflects serum IgG against pp150, pp28, p38, p52. This receptor was identified in an adult in good health and CMV-seronegative. The sequenced sample consisted of memory CD4+ T cells from blood. The genes are TRBV5-1 and TRBJ2-1; the D is unclear. The CDR3, as DNA: TGCGCCAGCAGCTTGAGTTTCGATGAGCAGTTCTTC. Protein product: CASSLSFDEQFF.